These 20 T cell receptor beta chains were all obtained from the same sample, sequenced in a study of blood T cell repertoires in COVID-19. Sequencing was performed with immunoSEQ multiplex PCR; in TCRdb, only in-frame clones are kept and a portion is missing. Of some 490,000 clones listed, less than 90% are singletons. Sequencing input: PBMCs or T cells enriched from blood (not recorded which). The receptor source for this set is a woman aged 60-75 years who had recovered from COVID-19.

This chain links TRBV6-5 with TRBJ1-2; D is unresolved. With 0 bases removed from V and 4 bases from J, the gap between germline ends came to 12 bases. The CDR3 contains 15 residues. From germline, CDR1 is MNHEY and CDR2 SVGAGI. The chain's CDR3 is CASSYSLGTIYGYTF. The CDR3 DNA follows: TGTGCCAGCAGTTACTCGTTGGGCACCATCTATGGCTACACCTTC.

The chain recombines TRBV15 with TRBJ2-7; maybe TRBD1 (6 bases). CDR1 and CDR2 from the germline V gene are LNHNV and YYDKDF (reference sequence). Trimming took off 3 bases at V and 2 bases at J, with 11 bases between the two ends. The CDR3 has 14 amino acids. The CDR3 spells CATSRLQGPYEQYV. In DNA form, the CDR3 reads TGTGCCACCAGCAGGTTACAGGGCCCCTACGAGCAGTACGTC.

The V gene is TRBV7-6, the J gene TRBJ1-1; tentative D call: TRBD1 (5 bases). The CDR3 contains 14 residues. Trimming shortened V by 2 bases and J by 1 base, and 8 bases separated the two germline ends. Germline lookup yields CDR1 SGHVS and CDR2 FNYEAQ. CDR3 bases: TGTGCCAGCAGCTTACTTCAGGGGAACACTGAAGCTTTCTTT. This sequence encodes CASSLLQGNTEAFF.

The V and J genes are TRBV6-2 or TRBV6-3 and TRBJ2-7; TRBD2 might be the D (5 bases). V shed 2 bases and J shed 5 bases, with 10 bases lying between them. The CDR3 runs to 13 residues. Germline values: CDR1 MNHEY, CDR2 SVGEGT. CDR3 protein: CASSYRLADEQYV. The DNA of the CDR3 is TGTGCCAGCAGTTACAGGCTAGCTGACGAGCAGTACGTC.

The CDR3 region is CASSRLGARHEQYV. CDR3 in DNA: TGTGCCAGCAGCCGATTGGGCGCCCGACACGAGCAGTACGTC. This sequence joins TRBV14 and TRBJ2-7, with D unclear. Between the trimmed V and J ends, which lost 4 bases and 5 bases, there was a span of 15 bases. The length of the CDR3 is 14 residues. The V gene's germline CDR1 is SGHDN and CDR2 FVKESK.

The chain recombines TRBV4-2 with TRBJ2-3; possibly TRBD1 for D (5 bases). This CDR3 is built from 14 residues. The V and J ends lost 4 bases and 6 bases respectively, with 14 bases between them. Looked up from germline, CDR1 is LGHNA and CDR2 is YNFKEQ. The CDR3 DNA sequence: TGTGCCAGCAGCCTACCGGACATCGGCGATACGCAGTATTTT. As protein: CASSLPDIGDTQYF.

The chain is built from TRBV9 and TRBJ1-6; TRBD1 aligns across 10 bases. V shed 3 bases and J 8 bases; nucleotides not matched to a gene: 8. The germline CDR1 and CDR2 sequences are SGDLS and YYNGEE. CDR3 length: 16 amino acids. The DNA for the CDR3 is TGTGCCAGCAGCGGGTCCGGACAGGGGGTGGATTCACCCCTCCACTTT. Its translation: CASSGSGQGVDSPLHF. The full variable domain, completed using reference TRBV9 and TRBJ1-6, is DSGVTQTPKHLITATGQRVTLRCSPRSGDLSVYWYQQSLDQGLQFLIQYYNGEERAKGNILERFSAQQFPDLHSELNLSSLELGDSALYFCASSGSGQGVDSPLHFGNGTRLTVT.

This chain joins TRBV27 and TRBJ2-1; 9 bases fit TRBD2. CDR1 and CDR2 (germline): MNHEY, SMNVEV (reference sequence). Unmatched junction bases numbered 9, after V lost 5 bases and J lost 4 bases. The CDR3 has 16 amino acids. The CDR3 coding sequence is TGTGCCAGCAGTCCCGATCTAGCGGGGACATACAATGAGCAGTTCTTC. Its translation: CASSPDLAGTYNEQFF.

The CDR3 reads CASSLSRGWVQETQYF. The CDR3 nucleotides read TGTGCCAGCAGTTTAAGTAGGGGATGGGTGCAAGAGACCCAGTACTTC. The genes are TRBV27 and TRBJ2-5; TRBD1 might be the D (5 bases). V was shortened by 2 bases and J by 2 bases, with 15 bases between the two germline ends. Germline CDR1 is MNHEY and CDR2 is SMNVEV (reference sequence). The length of the CDR3 is 16 residues.

V usage is TRBV10-3 and J usage is TRBJ2-7, with a possible D match to TRBD2 (6 bases). CDR3 length: 10 residues. The V end was cut by 10 bases, the J end by 12 bases, with 16 bases between. Germline values: CDR1 ENHRY, CDR2 SYGVKD. CDR3 in amino acids: CATGRDAAYF. DNA for the CDR3: TGTGCCACCGGGCGGGACGCCGCGTACTTC.

The V gene is TRBV24-1, the J gene TRBJ2-1; 9 bases line up with TRBD1. Germline V CDR1 and CDR2: KGHDR, SFDVKD. The V gene end was trimmed by 5 bases and the J gene end by 7 bases; junction bases not matched to a gene: 8. The CDR3 is 15 amino acids. The CDR3 region is CATSAGTGRTNEQFF. CDR3 in DNA: TGTGCCACCAGTGCCGGGACAGGGCGAACAAATGAGCAGTTCTTC.

J is TRBJ1-4 and V is TRBV23-1; no reliable D call. TRBV23-1 is reported as an ORF; its role is uncertain. The CDR3 runs 17 residues. V was trimmed by 0 bases and J by 0 bases, leaving 11 bases between them. The CDR3 region is CASSQSGRLATNEKLFF. For the CDR3, the DNA is TGCGCCAGCAGTCAATCGGGGAGGCTTGCAACTAATGAAAAACTGTTTTTT.

The rearrangement joins TRBV15 to TRBJ2-3, with D possibly TRBD2 on 6 matching bases. Germline CDR1 and CDR2: LNHNV and YYDKDF (reference sequence). This CDR3 region has 15 residues. V lost 5 bases and J lost 4, with 16 bases in between. DNA for the CDR3: TGTGCCACCAGCGATGTCTGGGGGGTCCCAGATACGCAGTATTTT. Translated, it gives CATSDVWGVPDTQYF.

V is TRBV7-2 and J is TRBJ1-4; 9 nucleotides align to TRBD1. Germline V gene lookup returns CDR1 SGHTA and CDR2 FQGNSA. This CDR3 has 15 residues. J gave up 8 bases and V 3 bases, and 7 bases lay outside the gene matches. The CDR3 protein is CASSLTGGTREKLFF. For the CDR3, the DNA is TGTGCCAGCAGCTTGACAGGGGGTACGCGGGAAAAACTGTTTTTT.

The chain is built from TRBV5-5 and TRBJ2-5, with D maybe TRBD1 (6 bases). The CDR3 covers 12 residues. Per germline, CDR1 SGHKS and CDR2 YYEKEE (reference sequence). Trimming took off 1 base at V and 6 bases at J, with 7 bases between the two ends. The DNA of the CDR3 is TGTGCCAGCAGCTTGCAGGGGCAGACCCAGTACTTC. Translation gives CASSLQGQTQYF.

This clone has more than one count but fewer than ten. J is TRBJ1-6 and V is TRBV2, with 9 bases aligning to TRBD1. J lost 8 bases, V lost 2 bases, and 4 bases had no gene match. CDR3 length: 15 residues. Germline lookup yields CDR1 SNHLY and CDR2 FYNNEI. The CDR3 sequence: CASSENRDRDSPLHF. DNA of the CDR3: TGTGCCAGCAGTGAAAACAGGGACAGGGATTCACCCCTCCACTTT.

Here the CDR3 reads CASSLAGIGVQNIQYF. CDR3 DNA: TGCGCCAGCAGCTTGGCCGGGATTGGGGTACAAAACATTCAGTACTTC. The chain carries TRBV5-1 and TRBJ2-4, with D possibly TRBD2 on 5 matching bases. Germline CDR1 is SGHRS and CDR2 is YFSETQ. The CDR3 extends over 16 amino acids. The V gene lost 0 bases and the J gene lost 5 bases, with 15 bases spanning the gap.

The rearrangement links TRBV2 to TRBJ1-1, with unresolved D. The CDR3 is made up of 13 amino acids. V lost 6 bases, J lost 0 bases, and 8 bases lay in between. Germline V gene sequence: CDR1 SNHLY, CDR2 FYNNEI. The CDR3 DNA reads TGTGCCAGCAGCCACAGCCTGAACACTGAAGCTTTCTTT. Amino acids: CASSHSLNTEAFF. The full variable domain, with the rest looked up from reference TRBV2 and TRBJ1-1, is EPEVTQTPSHQVTQMGQEVILRCVPISNHLYFYWYRQILGQKVEFLVSFYNNEISEKSEIFDDQFSVERPDGSNFTLKIRSTKLEDSAMYFCASSHSLNTEAFFGQGTRLTVV.

This clone showed up just once. V gene TRBV5-8 combines with J gene TRBJ2-5, with D possibly being TRBD2 (6 bases). The V gene lost 4 bases and the J gene lost 2 bases, with 12 bases spanning the gap. Germline CDR1 reads SGHTS; CDR2 reads YDEGEE. This CDR3 has 14 amino acids. The CDR3 loop is CASSPGTLQETQYF. CDR3 nucleotide sequence: TGTGCCAGCAGCCCGGGGACTTTACAAGAGACCCAGTACTTC.

The chain has TRBV19 and TRBJ1-2; no firm D call. The germline gives CDR1 LNHDA, CDR2 SQIVND (reference sequence). Trimming removed 8 bases at V and 4 bases at J, with 14 bases between. This CDR3 contains 13 residues. CDR3 in amino acids: CASRRTIPYGYTF. As DNA, the CDR3 is TGTGCCAGTCGGAGAACCATTCCCTATGGCTACACCTTC.